The clone carrying this T cell receptor (beta chain) was seen only once. Its antigen is as yet unknown. This specimen comes from a study of T cell responses to AZD1222 COVID-19 vaccine. Regarding the study as a whole: Distributed over spike, vaccine-associated CD4 TCRs predominated at 160-218 and 743-854. The study sampled repertoires only after the peak T cell response. The reported proportion of spike-specific TCRs targeting unmutated variant regions was nearly half. Donors, mostly white British, included more females; clonal diversity was possibly underestimated.

The CDR3 contains 15 residues. The germline V gene has CDR1 SGHDN and CDR2 FVKESK. The ends lost 2 bases at V and 2 bases at J; junction bases unmatched: 5. The table came from immunoSEQ multiplex PCR; TCRdb's copy has only in-frame clones and leaves some out. This table holds 100,000 to 150,000 clones, roughly 89% found once. Sequences were derived from peripheral blood, sampled 28 days after the second AZD1222 dose. The origin of this receptor is an adult who received the AZD1222 COVID-19 vaccine. The chain is built from TRBV14 and TRBJ2-7; the match to TRBD1 covers 8 bases. CDR3 sequence: CASSQKTGVAYEQYF. CDR3 coding DNA: TGTGCCAGCAGCCAAAAGACAGGGGTCGCCTACGAGCAGTACTTC.